These 7 T cell receptor beta chains were all obtained from the same sample, sequenced in a study of OX40 agonist ivuxolimab in advanced cancers. The assay was immunoSEQ multiplex PCR, and TCRdb's table has in-frame clones only and misses some. This table has roughly 100,000 clones, around 85% appearing once. Sequencing used CD4+ or CD8+ T cells sorted from blood, obtained in a trial of the OX40 agonist ivuxolimab. These receptors all stem from an adult with an advanced solid tumor such as melanoma, head and neck, liver or kidney cancer.

The rearrangement uses TRBV7-9 and TRBJ2-7; D possibly corresponds to TRBD1 (6 bases). Germline V gene data show CDR1 as SEHNR and CDR2 as FQNEAQ (reference sequence). Trimming cost V 3 bases and J 3 bases, with 12 bases left between them. The CDR3 contains 14 residues. CDR3 DNA: TGTGCCAGCAGCTTTGGCGACAGGCGCTACGAGCAGTACTTC. Encoded protein: CASSFGDRRYEQYF.

The chain links TRBV7-2 to TRBJ2-7, with D perhaps assigned TRBD1 or TRBD2 (6 bases each). The V gene lost 3 bases and the J gene lost 3 bases, with 18 bases spanning the gap. Germline assignment: CDR1 SGHTA and CDR2 FQGNSA. This CDR3 is 16 amino acids long. The DNA for the CDR3 is TGTGCCAGCAGCTTGGGACAAGCGGGTACGGTCTACGAGCAGTACTTC. Protein sequence: CASSLGQAGTVYEQYF.

With respect to this clone: This specimen includes other DNA sequences encoding the same CDR3. The genes are TRBV5-1 and TRBJ2-2; D is perhaps TRBD1 (5 bases). This CDR3 has 16 amino acids. Trimming removed 6 bases from V and 1 base from J, with 16 bases in between. The germline gives CDR1 SGHRS, CDR2 YFSETQ. CDR3 amino acids: CASNKRDRGNTGELFF. The CDR3 DNA reads TGCGCCAGCAACAAGCGAGACAGAGGGAACACCGGGGAGCTGTTTTTT. Complete variable domain (other parts from reference TRBV5-1 and TRBJ2-2): KAGVTQTPRYLIKTRGQQVTLSCSPISGHRSVSWYQQTPGQGLQFLFEYFSETQRNKGNFPGRFSGRQFSNSRSEMNVSTLELGDSALYLCASNKRDRGNTGELFFGEGSRLTVL.

V and J are TRBV5-5 and TRBJ1-3; no reliable D call. Germline values: CDR1 SGHKS, CDR2 YYEKEE (reference sequence). This CDR3 region has 16 residues. The germline V and J ends were trimmed by 0 bases and 0 bases, with 10 bases remaining between them. The CDR3 region has the DNA TGTGCCAGCAGCTTGGCCCCACAGTCCTCTGGAAACACCATATATTTT. Translating it yields CASSLAPQSSGNTIYF.

The chain recombines TRBV18 with TRBJ1-4, with TRBD1 matching over 7 bases. The V segment lost 6 bases and the J segment 6 bases; nucleotides outside the gene matches: 10. This CDR3 has 15 amino acids. Germline assignment: CDR1 KGHSH and CDR2 LQKENI. The CDR3 is CASSPRGTADEKLFF. DNA for the CDR3: TGTGCCAGCTCCCCTCGAGGGACAGCCGATGAAAAACTGTTTTTT.

This chain links TRBV11-2 with TRBJ1-3; TRBD1 agrees at 9 bases. Germline CDR1 and CDR2: SGHAT and FQNNGV. J gave up 4 bases and V 4 bases, and 5 bases lay outside the gene matches. CDR3 length: 15 amino acids. The CDR3 region has the DNA TGTGCCAGCAGCTCACTCGGACAGGGGGGAAACACCATATATTTT. Amino acid sequence: CASSSLGQGGNTIYF.

This rearrangement joins TRBV5-1 to TRBJ1-4; perhaps TRBD1 as D (5 bases). The CDR3 has 15 amino acids. Germline V gene data show CDR1 as SGHRS and CDR2 as YFSETQ. V dropped 4 bases and J dropped 2 bases, with 12 bases sitting between them. The DNA for the CDR3 is TGCGCCAGCAGCAAGCAGGGTTCGACTAATGAAAAACTGTTTTTT. This sequence encodes CASSKQGSTNEKLFF.